One sample yielded the 30 T cell receptor beta chains listed below, sequenced in a study of cytomegalovirus exposure and HLA in healthy donors. 13 Jbeta primers and 60 Vbeta primers were used for the PCR. Assay used: immunoSEQ multiplex PCR; TCRdb lists only in-frame clones, some missing. The profile covers 150,000 to 170,000 clones, with roughly 72% appearing a single time and 2.1% taken by the ten largest. Material: PBMCs. The receptors originated from a man aged 25-40 years in good health and CMV-seronegative.

The J gene is TRBJ2-5, the V gene TRBV5-4; 9 nucleotides align to TRBD1. Germline CDR1 reads SGHNT; CDR2 reads YYREEE (reference sequence). V trimming: 2 bases; J trimming: 5 bases; junction bases outside the gene matches: 4. There are 14 residues in the CDR3. The CDR3 DNA reads as TGTGCCAGCAGCTTACAGGGGGCTCGGGAGACCCAGTACTTC. This translates into CASSLQGARETQYF.

This clone was detected only a few times. The J gene is TRBJ2-7, the V gene TRBV7-2; 7 bases line up with TRBD1. This CDR3 is built from 14 residues. V shed 8 bases and J 4 bases; nucleotides not matched to a gene: 11. Germline V gene sequence: CDR1 SGHTA, CDR2 FQGNSA. The CDR3, as DNA: TGTGCCAGCTCCCCCGGGGACAGTTCTTACGAGCAGTACTTC. This sequence encodes CASSPGDSSYEQYF.

About this clone itself: An end of the junction does not agree with germline; a read error may underlie this. This chain connects TRBV27 to TRBJ2-3; 7 nucleotides match TRBD1. This CDR3 comprises 13 residues. CDR1 is MNHEY and CDR2 is SMNVEV in the germline V gene (reference sequence). CDR3 in DNA: TGTGCCAGCAGCTTAGGGGGCACAGATACGCAGTGTTTT. Translation: CASSLGGTDTQCF.

This chain connects TRBV5-1 to TRBJ1-1; no reliable D call. V lost 0 bases to trimming and J lost 9 bases, with 18 bases between them. The CDR3 extends over 15 amino acids. In germline, CDR1 is SGHRS, CDR2 YFSETQ. The DNA for the CDR3 is TGCGCCAGCAGCTTGGAAGGAACAGTGAAATCTAAAGCTTTCTTT. Translation gives CASSLEGTVKSKAFF.

V gene TRBV19 combines with J gene TRBJ2-1; TRBD1 matches 7 bases. V lost 4 bases to trimming and J lost 13 bases; unmatched junction nucleotides: 16. The CDR3 spans 15 residues. Germline CDR1 is LNHDA and CDR2 is SQIVND (reference sequence). In DNA form, the CDR3 reads TGTGCCAGTAGTACGTTCGAGGGGACAGCTATAAATCAGTTCTTC. This encodes CASSTFEGTAINQFF.

The chain combines TRBV4-1 with TRBJ2-7; 8 bases fit TRBD2. The CDR3 is made up of 15 amino acids. Germline-derived CDR1 and CDR2 are MGHRA and YSYEKL. V was pared by 0 bases and J by 5 bases, with 6 bases of the junction left unmatched. The CDR3 DNA sequence: TGCGCCAGCAGCCAAGAGTCGGGGGGGCCCAACGAGCAGTACTTC. This encodes CASSQESGGPNEQYF.

The J gene is TRBJ2-2, the V gene TRBV5-4; D is unresolved. The CDR3 spans 12 residues. Germline V gene data show CDR1 as SGHNT and CDR2 as YYREEE (reference sequence). Trimming pared 4 bases from V and 6 bases from J, leaving 7 bases between. The CDR3 is CASSLSSGELFF. Written as DNA, the CDR3 is TGTGCCAGCAGCCTTAGTTCCGGGGAGCTGTTTTTT.

This clone has only one observation. V usage is TRBV25-1 and J usage is TRBJ1-2; tentative D call: TRBD1 (6 bases). This CDR3 contains 12 residues. Germline V gives CDR1 MGHDK, CDR2 SYGVNS. V lost 4 bases and J lost 7, with 10 bases in between. CDR3 coding DNA: TGTGCCAGCAGTGGGGGGCCCCGTGGCTACACCTTC. This encodes CASSGGPRGYTF.

The genes are TRBV5-1 and TRBJ2-3; TRBD2 matches at 8 bases. The CDR3 extends over 15 amino acids. Germline CDR1 and CDR2: SGHRS and YFSETQ. V lost 2 bases, J lost 3 bases, and 5 bases stayed unmatched. This CDR3 reads CASSLGLAPTDTQYF. CDR3 in DNA: TGCGCCAGCAGCTTAGGACTAGCCCCGACAGATACGCAGTATTTT.

The V call is TRBV7-2, the J call TRBJ1-6; 11 bases are a match to TRBD1. V dropped 3 bases and J dropped 8; count of bases not matched to a gene: 3. The CDR3 extends over 15 amino acids. From germline, CDR1 is SGHTA and CDR2 FQGNSA. CDR3 in amino acids: CASSLGTGGYSPLHF. CDR3 bases: TGTGCCAGCAGCTTGGGGACAGGGGGGTATTCACCCCTCCACTTT.

The chain joins TRBV19 to TRBJ2-5, with 10 bases that match TRBD2. The CDR3 is 15 residues long. Germline V gene sequence: CDR1 LNHDA, CDR2 SQIVND (reference sequence). After removal of 3 bases from V and 0 bases from J, the junction contained 1 base not matched to a gene. The CDR3 region has the DNA TGTGCCAGTAGTATTACTAGCGGGAACCAAGAGACCCAGTACTTC. This sequence encodes CASSITSGNQETQYF.

The chain carries TRBV7-9 and TRBJ2-7; TRBD1 matches 8 bases. Germline CDR1 is SEHNR and CDR2 is FQNEAQ (reference sequence). The CDR3 is 15 amino acids. After removal of 1 base from V and 7 bases from J, the junction contained 9 bases not matched to a gene. CDR3 sequence (DNA): TGTGCCAGCAGCTTAGGGACAGGGAACTCAAGGGAGCAGTACTTC. Its translation is CASSLGTGNSREQYF. Together with reference TRBV7-9 and TRBJ2-7, the CDR3 gives the full variable domain: DTGVSQNPRHKITKRGQNVTFRCDPISEHNRLYWYRQTLGQGPEFLTYFQNEAQLEKSRLLSDRFSAERPKGSFSTLEIQRTEQGDSAMYLCASSLGTGNSREQYFGPGTRLTVT.

The chain links TRBV4-2 to TRBJ1-3; D is uncertain. CDR1 is LGHNA and CDR2 is YNFKEQ in the germline V gene. The CDR3 is made up of 12 amino acids. The ends were cut back, 3 bases at V and 4 bases at J, with 4 bases in the middle. The CDR3 region has the DNA TGTGCCAGCAGCCAGGAGGGAAACACCATATATTTT. It is translated as CASSQEGNTIYF.

The sample holds a few counts of this clone. This chain uses TRBV5-6 with TRBJ2-3; D may be TRBD2 (6 bases). The CDR3 is made up of 15 amino acids. The germline CDR1 and CDR2 sequences are SGHDT and YYEEEE. V shed 4 bases and J shed 4 bases, with 16 bases lying between them. The CDR3 bases are TGTGCCAGCAGCCACCAAGCGGGTGACCCAGATACGCAGTATTTT. It translates to CASSHQAGDPDTQYF.

The chain links TRBV5-6 to TRBJ2-3; the D is unclear. Germline V gives CDR1 SGHDT, CDR2 YYEEEE. CDR3 length: 14 amino acids. Trimming shortened V by 0 bases and J by 0 bases, and 5 bases separated the two germline ends. CDR3: CASSLEESTDTQYF. In DNA form, the CDR3 reads TGTGCCAGCAGCTTGGAGGAGAGCACAGATACGCAGTATTTT. The full variable domain, completed using reference TRBV5-6 and TRBJ2-3, is DAGVTQSPTHLIKTRGQQVTLRCSPKSGHDTVSWYQQALGQGPQFIFQYYEEEERQRGNFPDRFSGHQFPNYSSELNVNALLLGDSALYLCASSLEESTDTQYFGPGTRLTVL.

The chain recombines TRBV6-1 with TRBJ2-3; D not certain. CDR1 is MNHNS, CDR2 SASEGT, per germline. The CDR3 length is 14 residues. The germline V and J ends were trimmed by 1 base and 3 bases, with 8 bases remaining between them. In DNA form, the CDR3 reads TGTGCCAGCAGTGAAGGGAGCCTTACAGATACGCAGTATTTT. Residues: CASSEGSLTDTQYF.

This clone has just a few counts. The chain uses TRBV6-1 and TRBJ2-3, with TRBD1 matching over 9 bases. The CDR3 extends over 15 amino acids. V dropped 11 bases and J dropped 0; count of bases not matched to a gene: 9. Looked up from germline, CDR1 is MNHNS and CDR2 is SASEGT. The CDR3 DNA reads TGTGCCGGCAAGACAGGGGGGCCTAGCACAGATACGCAGTATTTT. Translated, it gives CAGKTGGPSTDTQYF.

The genes are TRBV20-1 and TRBJ2-1, with no clear D. V lost 6 bases and J 12 bases, leaving 15 bases between the germline ends. Germline CDR1 is DFQATT and CDR2 is SNEGSKA (reference sequence). This CDR3 is built from 11 residues. CDR3 coding DNA: TGCAGTGCCTTTGTAATGATAGCGCAGTTCTTC. This translates into CSAFVMIAQFF.

This clone was seen a handful of times. The chain is built from TRBV2 and TRBJ2-3, with 9 bases matching TRBD2. V lost 2 bases, J lost 0 bases, and 12 bases stayed unmatched. Germline values: CDR1 SNHLY, CDR2 FYNNEI. This CDR3 is built from 19 residues. As DNA, the CDR3 is TGTGCCAGCAGTGAATATCAGTCTAGCGGGGAATCTAGCACAGATACGCAGTATTTT. Translated: CASSEYQSSGESSTDTQYF.

The V gene is TRBV6-7, the J gene TRBJ1-3, with D unresolved. TRBV6-7 is reported as an ORF; its role is uncertain. The V and J ends lost 1 base and 3 bases respectively, with 7 bases between them. CDR3 length: 14 amino acids. The CDR3 sequence: CASSYFCRGNTIYF. The CDR3 nucleotides read TGTGCCAGCAGTTACTTCTGTCGTGGAAACACCATATATTTT.

This clone was seen a handful of times. The genes are TRBV4-1 and TRBJ1-5; D is ambiguous. V lost 0 bases and J lost 5, with 5 bases in between. CDR3 size: 13 residues. In germline, CDR1 is MGHRA, CDR2 YSYEKL. This CDR3 is CASSQERYQPQHF. CDR3 bases: TGCGCCAGCAGCCAAGAGAGGTATCAGCCCCAGCATTTT.

This clone was seen a few times. A junction end diverges from the germline sequence, so it may reflect a read error. The chain combines TRBV7-9 with TRBJ1-1, with a tentative D call TRBD1 (5 bases). CDR1 and CDR2 (germline): SEHNR, FQNEAQ (reference sequence). The CDR3 runs to 15 residues. The CDR3 DNA reads as TGTTCCAGCAGCGTATCCGGGACTCCGAACACTGAAGCTTTCTTT. It codes for CSSSVSGTPNTEAFF.

V is TRBV4-2 and J is TRBJ2-5; 14 bases are shared with TRBD2. The CDR3 is 19 residues long. V gave up 1 base and J gave up 1 base; unmatched junction bases: 8. Germline V lookup: CDR1 LGHNA, CDR2 YNFKEQ. For the CDR3, the DNA is TGTGCCAGCAGCCAAGCGGCGGGACTAGCGGGGGCCAGCCAAGAGACCCAGTACTTC. Translation gives CASSQAAGLAGASQETQYF.

This chain joins TRBV7-9 and TRBJ1-3, with D unresolved. Germline-derived CDR1 and CDR2 are SEHNR and FQNEAQ (reference sequence). This CDR3 spans 16 amino acids. Trimming shortened V by 1 base and J by 0 bases, and 10 bases separated the two germline ends. CDR3 protein: CASSLDSLSSGNTIYF. CDR3 coding DNA: TGTGCCAGCAGCTTAGACAGCTTGAGCTCTGGAAACACCATATATTTT.

The chain carries TRBV2 and TRBJ2-3, with 9 nucleotides matching TRBD1. The CDR3 covers 14 residues. With 6 bases clipped from V and 3 bases from J, the junction kept 4 bases outside the gene matches. Germline V gives CDR1 SNHLY, CDR2 FYNNEI. The CDR3 sequence is CASRVQGATDTQYF. The CDR3 nucleotides read TGTGCCAGCAGGGTACAGGGGGCAACAGATACGCAGTATTTT.

This chain links TRBV19 with TRBJ1-3; D is uncertain. Looked up from germline, CDR1 is LNHDA and CDR2 is SQIVND (reference sequence). The CDR3 loop spans 15 amino acids. V lost 6 bases, J lost 10 bases, and 22 bases lay in between. In DNA form, the CDR3 reads TGTGCCAGTAGCGCCTGGGCGGACGGGAGTGGAACCATATATTTT. It translates to CASSAWADGSGTIYF.

The V gene is TRBV11-2, the J gene TRBJ2-1; D uncertain. Germline V gene sequence: CDR1 SGHAT, CDR2 FQNNGV. The CDR3 is 14 residues long. Trimming removed 2 bases at V and 0 bases at J, with 5 bases between. CDR3 DNA sequence: TGTGCCAGCAGCTTATTCGGCTCCTACAATGAGCAGTTCTTC. This codes for CASSLFGSYNEQFF.

The genes are TRBV6-4 and TRBJ2-3, with D possibly TRBD1 on 6 matching bases. The germline gives CDR1 MRHNA, CDR2 SNTAGT. V was pared by 3 bases and J by 2 bases, with 9 bases between. The CDR3 length is 14 residues. The CDR3 DNA reads as TGTGCCAGCAGTGAAGGGGGACCCACAGATACGCAGTATTTT. Amino acid sequence: CASSEGGPTDTQYF.

The chain employs TRBV2 and TRBJ1-4; 7 bases fit TRBD1. Germline V gives CDR1 SNHLY, CDR2 FYNNEI. V lost 6 bases and J lost 5; bases outside the gene matches: 6. The CDR3 is made up of 14 amino acids. The DNA for the CDR3 is TGTGCCAGCAGGGGGGACAGAATCAATGAAAAACTGTTTTTT. Amino acid sequence: CASRGDRINEKLFF.

V gene TRBV19 combines with J gene TRBJ2-5; perhaps TRBD2 as D (5 bases). This CDR3 has 12 residues. V lost 7 bases, J lost 4 bases, and 10 bases lay in between. Looked up from germline, CDR1 is LNHDA and CDR2 is SQIVND (reference sequence). The CDR3 reads CASTGLGETQYF. For the CDR3, the DNA is TGTGCCAGTACGGGGTTGGGAGAGACCCAGTACTTC. Full variable domain (remainder filled in from reference TRBV19 and TRBJ2-5): DGGITQSPKYLFRKEGQNVTLSCEQNLNHDAMYWYRQDPGQGLRLIYYSQIVNDFQKGDIAEGYSVSREKKESFPLTVTSAQKNPTAFYLCASTGLGETQYFGPGTRLLVL.